This T cell receptor beta chain was captured by sequencing in a study of molecular identifiers for immune sequencing clone quantification. A word on this clonotype: One end of the junction does not line up with germline, which may come from a read error.

Per germline, CDR1 SNHLY and CDR2 FYNNEI. The CDR3 extends over 17 amino acids. TCRdb itself ran the PCR reads through MiXCR, one entry per CDR3 protein. The sample records 490,000 or so distinct CDR3 sequences, about 22% being singletons. The source of this sequence is a human donor in good health. Some libraries in this study had Jurkat cell RNA spiked in. Sequenced input: naive CD8+ T cells from blood, with Jurkat cell RNA spiked in. The subset here: FACS-sorted CD8+CD4-CCR7+CD45RA+ naive T cells. The rearrangement joins TRBV2 to TRBJ1-4; 12 positions match TRBD1. As DNA, the CDR3 is TGTGCCGGCAGTTCCGGGACAGGGGGCGCGGCTAATGAAAAACTGTTTTTT. This translates into CAGSSGTGGAANEKLFF. Based on the CDR3 plus reference TRBV2 and TRBJ1-4, the full variable domain is EPEVTQTPSHQVTQMGQEVILRCVPISNHLYFYWYRQILGQKVEFLVSFYNNEISEKSEIFDDQFSVERPDGSNFTLKIRSTKLEDSAMYFCAGSSGTGGAANEKLFFGSGTQLSVL.